This T cell receptor (beta chain) stems from a study of tumor-infiltrating lymphocytes in primary liver carcinoma. Study-level results: Paired tumor-adjacent and tumor-blood samples overlapped less than tumor region pairs did. The study used bulk unsorted samples and so did not compare CD4+ and CD8+ repertoires. Tumors carried a top-250-clone fraction significantly exceeding that of blood (p = 0.039).

The source of the blood RNA was unsorted whole blood, and germline DNA was extracted as well. This clonotype was seen a handful of times. Its antigen is undetermined. cDNA specific to TCR beta was made from 450 to 500 ng of total RNA, with a constant-region primer employed for priming. Slightly modified ARM-PCR, run as three nested multiplex PCR rounds, produced the TCR beta libraries. TCRdb reprocessed the multiplex PCR reads with MiXCR, giving one entry per CDR3 protein. The sample includes approximately 340,000 distinct CDR3 sequences, 65% of them seen just once. Sample: peripheral blood. This receptor was identified in a man between 40 and 49 years old with primary liver carcinoma and hepatitis B virus infection.

CDR3 coding DNA: TGTGCCAGCAGTTACTCGTGGGAGGGCTATGGCTACACCTTC. Its protein is CASSYSWEGYGYTF. The genes are TRBV6-6 and TRBJ1-2; no definite D call. Per germline, CDR1 MNHNY and CDR2 SVGAGI (reference sequence). The V end was cut by 0 bases, the J end by 4 bases, with 9 bases between. CDR3 length: 14 amino acids.